The 14 T cell receptor beta chains below all came from one sample that was sequenced in a study of vaccination effects on CD4 cells after COVID-19. Sequencing was preceded by expansion of antigen-specific CD4+ T cells with viral peptide pools in the ViraFEST assay. Having been cultured for less than 13 days, the cells underwent CD4+ T cell isolation. For these TCRs, the target antigens are not known. Assay used: immunoSEQ multiplex PCR; TCRdb lists only in-frame clones, some missing. The sample contains around 30,000 clones, around 70% of which appear only once. This specimen was CD4+ T cells from PBMCs cultured with HCoV-229E spike peptides, taken before COVID-19 vaccination. These receptors all stem from a human donor who received a COVID-19 vaccine.

CDR3 region: CSGGGAGETQYF. The CDR3 DNA is TGCAGCGGAGGGGGGGCCGGGGAGACCCAGTACTTC. The chain couples TRBV29-1 to TRBJ2-5; D possibly corresponds to TRBD2 (7 bases). The CDR3 consists of 12 residues. Germline CDR1 SQVTM, CDR2 ANQGSEA. The germline V and J ends were trimmed by 7 bases and 5 bases, with 14 bases remaining between them.

This clone was detected a few times. V gene TRBV5-1 combines with J gene TRBJ2-7, with 7 bases aligning to TRBD1. J was trimmed by 7 bases and V by 4 bases; bases with no gene match: 11. The CDR3 is 14 amino acids. Per germline, CDR1 SGHRS and CDR2 YFSETQ. CDR3 protein: CASSPGGAYGEQYF. CDR3 nucleotide sequence: TGCGCCAGCAGCCCAGGGGGTGCATACGGTGAGCAGTACTTC. Supplemented by reference TRBV5-1 and TRBJ2-7, the full variable domain reads KAGVTQTPRYLIKTRGQQVTLSCSPISGHRSVSWYQQTPGQGLQFLFEYFSETQRNKGNFPGRFSGRQFSNSRSEMNVSTLELGDSALYLCASSPGGAYGEQYFGPGTRLTVT.

This clone was observed a few times. The chain recombines TRBV27 with TRBJ2-1; D perhaps matches TRBD1 (5 bases). Between the trimmed V and J ends, which lost 6 bases and 0 bases, there was a span of 15 bases. CDR3 length: 16 residues. Germline CDR1 is MNHEY and CDR2 is SMNVEV (reference sequence). The CDR3 DNA sequence: TGTGCCAGCAGATTTAGGGGCCCGAGCTCCTACAATGAGCAGTTCTTC. Protein sequence: CASRFRGPSSYNEQFF.

The genes are TRBV19 and TRBJ2-3; 7 bases line up with TRBD1. V lost 5 bases and J lost 4; bases outside the gene matches: 3. Germline CDR1 LNHDA, CDR2 SQIVND (reference sequence). This CDR3 has 13 amino acids. This CDR3 reads CASSLGGADTQYF. The CDR3 DNA follows: TGTGCCAGTAGTTTAGGGGGCGCAGATACGCAGTATTTT. The complete variable domain, with remaining parts taken from reference TRBV19 and TRBJ2-3, reads DGGITQSPKYLFRKEGQNVTLSCEQNLNHDAMYWYRQDPGQGLRLIYYSQIVNDFQKGDIAEGYSVSREKKESFPLTVTSAQKNPTAFYLCASSLGGADTQYFGPGTRLTVL.

The chain has TRBV14 and TRBJ1-1; maybe TRBD1 (5 bases). The CDR3 is made up of 15 amino acids. Trimming took off 4 bases at V and 1 base at J, with 13 bases between the two ends. CDR1 and CDR2 (germline): SGHDN, FVKESK. The CDR3 DNA follows: TGTGCCAGCAGCCTTTGGGGGGGGTCGAACACTGAAGCTTTCTTT. Translation gives CASSLWGGSNTEAFF.

J is TRBJ1-5 and V is TRBV7-2, with 8 nucleotides matching TRBD1. The V segment lost 5 bases and the J segment 1 base; nucleotides outside the gene matches: 7. Germline lookup yields CDR1 SGHTA and CDR2 FQGNSA. This CDR3 comprises 16 residues. As DNA, the CDR3 is TGTGCCAGCAGCCTAGGGACAGGAGGGAGCAATCAGCCCCAGCATTTT. It encodes CASSLGTGGSNQPQHF.

This chain connects TRBV10-3 to TRBJ1-3; D is unclear. The ends were cut back, 9 bases at V and 0 bases at J, with 3 bases in the middle. This CDR3 region has 11 residues. The germline V gene has CDR1 ENHRY and CDR2 SYGVKD. The CDR3 DNA sequence: TGTGCCATAACCTCTGGAAACACCATATATTTT. Translation: CAITSGNTIYF.

This clone was seen only a few times. V gene TRBV24-1 combines with J gene TRBJ2-7; 11 bases align to TRBD1. Per the germline V gene, CDR1 is KGHDR and CDR2 is SFDVKD. This CDR3 is built from 11 residues. Trimming took 9 bases from V and 6 from J; bases not matched to a gene: 0. The CDR3 loop reads CATGTGGEQYF. CDR3 coding DNA: TGTGCCACCGGGACAGGGGGCGAGCAGTACTTC.

This rearrangement joins TRBV4-3 to TRBJ2-1; perhaps D is TRBD1 or TRBD2 (5 bases each). Looked up from germline, CDR1 is LGHNA and CDR2 is YSLEER. Trimming cost V 4 bases and J 0 bases, with 10 bases left between them. The CDR3 totals 15 residues. The DNA for the CDR3 is TGCGCCAGCAGCCCGAGGGGATTCTCCTACAATGAGCAGTTCTTC. Its translation is CASSPRGFSYNEQFF.

This clone was recorded only once. The genes are TRBV3-1 (or the pseudogene TRBV3-2) and TRBJ2-7; TRBD2 aligns across 9 bases. CDR1 LGHDT and CDR2 YNNKEL come from the germline V gene (reference sequence). CDR3 length: 14 amino acids. V lost 4 bases to trimming and J lost 6 bases; unmatched junction nucleotides: 7. DNA for the CDR3: TGTGCCAGCAGCCCAAGCGGGGGGTCGGGCGAGCAGTACTTC. It yields the protein CASSPSGGSGEQYF.

This clone was detected only a few times. The chain combines TRBV4-1 with TRBJ2-7; the D is unclear. CDR3 length: 12 amino acids. V dropped 6 bases and J dropped 2 bases, with 8 bases sitting between them. Germline CDR1 is MGHRA and CDR2 is YSYEKL. CDR3 amino acids: CASSRDTYEQYF. CDR3 nucleotides: TGCGCCAGCAGTCGAGACACCTACGAGCAGTACTTC.

This rearrangement joins TRBV2 to TRBJ1-5; unclear D gene. The CDR3 covers 14 residues. The V end lost 6 bases, the J end lost 6 bases, and 15 bases lay between the germline ends. CDR1 is SNHLY and CDR2 is FYNNEI in the germline V gene. As DNA, the CDR3 is TGTGCCAGCAGCGGAACAGAAGTAGGTCAGCCCCAGCATTTT. Residues: CASSGTEVGQPQHF.

V gene TRBV20-1 combines with J gene TRBJ2-5, with D unclear. The V end was cut by 6 bases, the J end by 2 bases, with 7 bases between. The CDR3 has 11 residues. Germline V gives CDR1 DFQATT, CDR2 SNEGSKA (reference sequence). The DNA for the CDR3 is TGCAGTGCGGGTCCTCAAGAGACCCAGTACTTC. Translated: CSAGPQETQYF.

This clone was found once. The chain is built from TRBV7-2 and TRBJ2-3, with D hard to call. CDR1 and CDR2 from the germline V gene are SGHTA and FQGNSA. The germline V and J ends were trimmed by 1 base and 1 base, with 15 bases remaining between them. The CDR3 has 17 residues. Written as DNA, the CDR3 is TGTGCCAGCAGCTTAGGCCGTGTAACCAGACGCACAGATACGCAGTATTTT. The encoded protein is CASSLGRVTRRTDTQYF. Looking up the rest from reference TRBV7-2 and TRBJ2-3 gives the full variable domain: GAGVSQSPSNKVTEKGKDVELRCDPISGHTALYWYRQSLGQGLEFLIYFQGNSAPDKSGLPSDRFSAERTGGSVSTLTIQRTQQEDSAVYLCASSLGRVTRRTDTQYFGPGTRLTVL.